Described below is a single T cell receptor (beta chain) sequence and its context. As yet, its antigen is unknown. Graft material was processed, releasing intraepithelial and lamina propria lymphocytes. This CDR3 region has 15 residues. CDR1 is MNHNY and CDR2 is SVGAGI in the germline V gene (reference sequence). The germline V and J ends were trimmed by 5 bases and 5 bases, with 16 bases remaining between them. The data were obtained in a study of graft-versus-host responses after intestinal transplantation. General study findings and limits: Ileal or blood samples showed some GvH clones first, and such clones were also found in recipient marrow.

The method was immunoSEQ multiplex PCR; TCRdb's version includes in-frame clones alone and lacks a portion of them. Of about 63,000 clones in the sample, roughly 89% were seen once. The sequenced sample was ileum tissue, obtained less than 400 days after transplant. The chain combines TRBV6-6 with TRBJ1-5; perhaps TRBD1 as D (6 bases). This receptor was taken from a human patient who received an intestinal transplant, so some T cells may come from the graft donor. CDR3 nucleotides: TGTGCCAGCAGTCGGGGGGCAGGGACTGATCAGCCCCAGCATTTT. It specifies CASSRGAGTDQPQHF.